The T cell receptor (beta chain) described here comes from a study of CD8 T cells in Susac syndrome. For the study at large: Sequencing included Susac syndrome patients, roughly six of them with active disease and roughly 8 in remission.

As concerns this clonotype: Its target is unknown.

An input of about 0.5 to 1 ug of RNA was subjected to reverse transcription using random hexamers. Amplification of TCR beta CDR3 spanned 54 Vbeta and 13 Jbeta via immunoSEQ multiplex PCR. TCRdb redid the calling of the immunoSEQ multiplex PCR reads with MiXCR, one entry per CDR3 protein. The data hold 150,000 to 200,000 distinct CDR3 sequences, with roughly 92% observed a single time. Study findings and constraints: A relatively small number of individuals underwent TCR sequencing and HLA analysis.

Negative isolation was applied to CD8+ and CD4+ T cells, and FACS enrichment was applied to TEMRA cells. Sequencing was carried out using CD4+ T cells from PBMCs. This clonotype was obtained from a human donor with Susac syndrome.

CDR3 amino acids: CATSEGQGAWETQYF. CDR3 nucleotides: TGTGCCACCAGTGAGGGACAGGGGGCCTGGGAGACCCAGTACTTC. V is TRBV24-1 and J is TRBJ2-5; TRBD1 aligns across 12 bases. In germline, CDR1 is KGHDR, CDR2 SFDVKD. With V trimmed by 4 bases and J by 5 bases, 4 bases remained unmatched. The CDR3 runs to 15 residues.